The 25 T cell receptor beta chains below all came from one sample that was sequenced in a study of blood T cell repertoires in COVID-19. Only in-frame clones appear in the TCRdb table, and some are missing; sequencing was by immunoSEQ multiplex PCR. The data contain about 39,000 clones, 80% to 90% of them seen just once; the ten biggest clones take up about a tenth. Source material: peripheral blood. These TCRs come from a man aged 60 to 75 in a cohort sampled during active COVID-19.

In nucleotides, the CDR3 is TGTGCCAGCTCCGCCCGCGGGTCCTTGAGGGAGACCCAGTACTTC. It yields the protein CASSARGSLRETQYF. The genes are TRBV18 and TRBJ2-5; D perhaps matches TRBD2 (5 bases). There are 15 residues in the CDR3. Trimming stripped 6 bases from V and 5 bases from J, with 19 bases between. Germline assignment: CDR1 KGHSH and CDR2 LQKENI.

The CDR3 coding sequence is TGTGCCAGCAGCCCTAGAGGGATAGGGGGTTCTTTAATGAACACTGAAGCTTTCTTT. This codes for CASSPRGIGGSLMNTEAFF. This chain links TRBV7-8 with TRBJ1-1, with a possible D match to TRBD1 (6 bases). Trimming took off 5 bases at V and 0 bases at J, with 25 bases between the two ends. From germline, CDR1 is SGHVS and CDR2 FQNEAQ. CDR3 length: 19 residues.

The DNA of the CDR3 is TGTGCCAGCAGCCTGGCAGGGGGCGATTACACCATATATTTT. Amino acids: CASSLAGGDYTIYF. The chain uses TRBV7-8 and TRBJ1-3; TRBD1 agrees at 8 bases. Germline CDR1 and CDR2: SGHVS and FQNEAQ. V shed 5 bases and J 8 bases; nucleotides not matched to a gene: 8. The CDR3 consists of 14 residues.

This chain uses TRBV11-3 with TRBJ2-7, with D perhaps TRBD2 (5 bases). The CDR3 runs to 14 residues. Germline V CDR1 and CDR2: SGHNT, YENEEA. With 1 base removed from V and 1 base from J, the gap between germline ends came to 8 bases. The CDR3 nucleotides read TGTGCCAGCAGCTTAGCCGGGATTTCCTACGAGCAGTACTTC. It yields the protein CASSLAGISYEQYF.

This chain uses TRBV28 with TRBJ1-5; D is undetermined. Germline V gene sequence: CDR1 MDHEN, CDR2 SYDVKM. V was trimmed by 5 bases and J by 7 bases, leaving 12 bases between them. This CDR3 has 13 residues. CDR3 DNA sequence: TGTGCCAGCAGTCACGGGGTTGGGCAGCCCCAGCATTTT. Translating gives CASSHGVGQPQHF.

The chain carries TRBV27 and TRBJ1-2; D perhaps matches TRBD1 (6 bases). The germline CDR1 and CDR2 sequences are MNHEY and SMNVEV (reference sequence). This CDR3 spans 17 amino acids. V was cut by 0 bases and J by 5 bases, with 19 bases left in between. The CDR3 nucleotides are TGTGCCAGCAGTTTATCGAGCGGGGGCCGGCTCCGATATGGCTACACCTTC. Residues: CASSLSSGGRLRYGYTF.

J is TRBJ2-1 and V is TRBV19; 13 bases fit TRBD2. Trimming took 5 bases from V and 8 from J; bases not matched to a gene: 6. From germline, CDR1 is LNHDA and CDR2 SQIVND (reference sequence). The CDR3 sequence is 15 residues long. The CDR3: CASSWTSGSGYEQFF. The CDR3 nucleotides are TGTGCCAGTAGTTGGACTAGCGGGAGTGGGTATGAGCAGTTCTTC.

The rearrangement links TRBV12-3 or TRBV12-4 to TRBJ2-7, with D hard to call. Trimming removed 3 bases from V and 1 base from J, with 7 bases in between. The CDR3 loop spans 13 amino acids. CDR3 DNA sequence: TGTGCCAGCAGTTTCGGTTATTCCTACGAGCAGTACTTC. Protein product: CASSFGYSYEQYF.

The CDR3 DNA follows: TGCAGCGTTGAGCGGGGGAGCTCCTACAATGAGCAGTTCTTC. As protein: CSVERGSSYNEQFF. This sequence joins TRBV29-1 and TRBJ2-1, with 7 bases that match TRBD2. CDR3 size: 14 residues. Germline CDR1 and CDR2: SQVTM and ANQGSEA. Trimming cost V 3 bases and J 0 bases; bases outside gene matches: 2.

The chain links TRBV30 to TRBJ1-4; 9 nucleotides line up with TRBD1. CDR3 size: 16 residues. Germline trimming cut 0 bases from V and 10 bases from J; bases unmatched to any gene: 12. Germline CDR1 and CDR2: GTSNPN and SVGIG (reference sequence). CDR3 sequence: CAWSVFDDRGRRKLFF. CDR3 nucleotides: TGTGCCTGGAGTGTCTTTGATGACAGGGGGAGGAGAAAACTGTTTTTT.

The rearrangement joins TRBV7-8 to TRBJ2-7; a weak D match, TRBD1 (5 bases). CDR3 length equals 13 residues. V was trimmed by 3 bases and J by 4 bases, leaving 10 bases between them. Germline CDR1 reads SGHVS; CDR2 reads FQNEAQ. The CDR3 region has the DNA TGTGCCAGCAGCTTTGACAGTCCGTACGAGCAGTACTTC. Translation: CASSFDSPYEQYF.

The chain carries TRBV9 and TRBJ2-5; TRBD1 matches at 7 bases. The CDR3 extends over 13 amino acids. Looked up from germline, CDR1 is SGDLS and CDR2 is YYNGEE. V shed 4 bases and J 3 bases; nucleotides not matched to a gene: 3. The CDR3 DNA reads TGTGCCAGCAGCCCTGACAGGGAAGAGACCCAGTACTTC. Its translation: CASSPDREETQYF.

This clone was seen once. The chain recombines TRBV3-1 (or the pseudogene TRBV3-2) with TRBJ2-1; 8 nucleotides agree with TRBD2. The CDR3 contains 11 residues. V gave up 6 bases and J gave up 13 bases; unmatched junction bases: 5. From germline, CDR1 is LGHDT and CDR2 YNNKEL (reference sequence). The CDR3 nucleotides are TGTGCCAGCAGTTCTAGCGGGCCCCAGTTCTTC. As protein: CASSSSGPQFF.

The chain joins TRBV5-6 to TRBJ1-6; 9 bases are shared with TRBD1. The CDR3 is 17 residues long. Germline loops: CDR1 SGHDT, CDR2 YYEEEE. J was trimmed by 2 bases and V by 4 bases; bases with no gene match: 7. CDR3 loop: CASSRRQGGTYNSPLHF. CDR3 bases: TGTGCCAGCAGCAGGAGACAGGGGGGGACCTATAATTCACCCCTCCACTTT.

This clone was counted once. The V gene is TRBV19, the J gene TRBJ1-6; D not resolved. The CDR3 contains 13 residues. The V and J ends lost 9 bases and 1 base respectively, with 7 bases between them. Germline V gene data show CDR1 as LNHDA and CDR2 as SQIVND (reference sequence). The CDR3 DNA follows: TGTGCCAGCTCCCTGTCCTATAATTCACCCCTCCACTTT. Its protein product is CASSLSYNSPLHF.

The rearrangement uses TRBV30 and TRBJ1-2; D gene uncertain. The CDR3 sequence is 13 residues long. V was pared by 0 bases and J by 7 bases, with 12 bases between. Per the germline V gene, CDR1 is GTSNPN and CDR2 is SVGIG (reference sequence). The CDR3 here is CAWSVVLLSGYTF. Here the CDR3 DNA reads TGTGCCTGGAGTGTAGTATTACTAAGTGGCTACACCTTC.

The chain joins TRBV6-5 to TRBJ2-4, with unresolved D. V lost 4 bases, J lost 8 bases, and 9 bases lay in between. Germline assignment: CDR1 MNHEY and CDR2 SVGAGI. The CDR3 has 12 amino acids. For the CDR3, the DNA is TGTGCCAGCAGTTCCTTGGCGGACATTCAGTACTTC. It specifies CASSSLADIQYF.

The chain couples TRBV28 to TRBJ2-1; possible D gene TRBD2, 6 bases. Germline V lookup: CDR1 MDHEN, CDR2 SYDVKM. The CDR3 loop spans 14 amino acids. V was pared by 6 bases and J by 7 bases, with 16 bases between. CDR3 sequence (DNA): TGTGCCAGCAGGACCGGGACTTCGCTTAATGAGCAGTTCTTC. Encoded protein: CASRTGTSLNEQFF. The whole variable domain, filled in from reference TRBV28 and TRBJ2-1, reads DVKVTQSSRYLVKRTGEKVFLECVQDMDHENMFWYRQDPGLGLRLIYFSYDVKMKEKGDIPEGYSVSREKKERFSLILESASTNQTSMYLCASRTGTSLNEQFFGPGTRLTVL.

The chain uses TRBV15 and TRBJ1-3; 8 bases align to TRBD1. The CDR3 spans 15 residues. With V trimmed by 2 bases and J by 4 bases, 4 bases remained unmatched. CDR1 LNHNV and CDR2 YYDKDF come from the germline V gene (reference sequence). The CDR3 region is CATSRPGQEGNTIYF. DNA of the CDR3: TGTGCCACCAGCAGACCGGGACAGGAGGGAAACACCATATATTTT. Variable domain in full (rest from reference TRBV15 and TRBJ1-3): DAMVIQNPRYQVTQFGKPVTLSCSQTLNHNVMYWYQQKSSQAPKLLFHYYDKDFNNEADTPDNFQSRRPNTSFCFLDIRSPGLGDTAMYLCATSRPGQEGNTIYFGEGSWLTVV.

The chain employs TRBV14 and TRBJ1-2, with a weak D call TRBD1 (5 bases). CDR1 and CDR2 from the germline V gene are SGHDN and FVKESK. V was shortened by 0 bases and J by 5 bases, with 7 bases between the two germline ends. The CDR3 is made up of 13 amino acids. CDR3 sequence reads: CASSQDREYGYTF. The DNA of the CDR3 is TGTGCCAGCAGCCAAGACAGGGAATATGGCTACACCTTC.

V is TRBV14 and J is TRBJ2-1, with 11 bases lining up with TRBD2. Trimming took 0 bases from V and 3 from J; bases not matched to a gene: 1. The CDR3 has 16 residues. CDR1 and CDR2 (germline): SGHDN, FVKESK. CDR3 DNA sequence: TGTGCCAGCAGCCAAGAGGGACTAGCGGTCTACAATGAGCAGTTCTTC. Translation: CASSQEGLAVYNEQFF.

This clone was counted between two and nine times. Additional DNA sequences in this sample encode the identical CDR3. V usage is TRBV27 and J usage is TRBJ1-2; possibly TRBD1 for D (5 bases). Germline V CDR1 and CDR2: MNHEY, SMNVEV (reference sequence). Trimming took 6 bases from V and 5 from J, leaving 13 bases between them. This CDR3 comprises 13 residues. The CDR3 reads CASRVRVGYGYTF. DNA for the CDR3: TGTGCCAGCAGGGTCAGGGTTGGTTATGGCTACACCTTC.

The chain employs TRBV28 and TRBJ2-5; D is possibly TRBD2 (5 bases). CDR3 length: 15 amino acids. CDR1 and CDR2 (germline): MDHEN, SYDVKM. V shed 5 bases and J shed 5 bases, with 18 bases lying between them. Here the CDR3 reads CASSAVRAGEETQYF. The CDR3 nucleotides read TGTGCCAGCAGTGCCGTCCGGGCCGGGGAGGAGACCCAGTACTTC.

The V call is TRBV18, the J call TRBJ2-7, with TRBD2 matching over 7 bases. This CDR3 region has 15 residues. Germline V lookup: CDR1 KGHSH, CDR2 LQKENI. Trimming removed 0 bases from V and 2 bases from J; junction bases left unmatched: 4. The CDR3 reads CASSPPKAGTYEQYF. In DNA, the CDR3 is TGTGCCAGCTCACCACCTAAAGCGGGAACCTACGAGCAGTACTTC.

This sequence joins TRBV30 and TRBJ1-6, with D perhaps TRBD1 (6 bases). V shed 5 bases and J shed 10 bases, with 21 bases lying between them. Per germline, CDR1 GTSNPN and CDR2 SVGIG (reference sequence). This CDR3 has 15 amino acids. CDR3 in DNA: TGTGCCTGGCTTAAGACAGGACAAGGTTCCTCACCCCTCCACTTT. This gives the protein CAWLKTGQGSSPLHF.